These 25 T cell receptor beta chains share one sample of origin, sequenced in a study of post-analysis software for immune sequencing data. Unique molecular identifiers tagged the TCR beta cDNA libraries. Each CDR3 protein gets one entry after TCRdb re-called the PCR reads with MiXCR. Here the sample spans under 200,000 distinct CDR3 sequences, 30% to 45% being singletons. Sequences were derived from blood, sampled after autologous hematopoietic stem cell transplantation. The receptor source for this set is a girl between 10 and 17 years old with multiple sclerosis.

Notes on this clonotype: A read error may be the cause here, since a much bigger clone is one base away. The genes are TRBV6-1 and TRBJ2-5; 7 bases agree with TRBD2. The CDR3 spans 12 residues. Germline lookup yields CDR1 MNHNS and CDR2 SASEGT. CDR3 nucleotides: TGTACCAGCAGGGACGGGGGGGAGACCCAGTACTTC. It specifies CTSRDGGETQYF.

The chain uses TRBV7-9 and TRBJ1-5; the match to TRBD1 covers 8 bases. After removal of 6 bases from V and 7 bases from J, the junction contained 8 bases not matched to a gene. This CDR3 is 14 amino acids long. Germline V gene data show CDR1 as SEHNR and CDR2 as FQNEAQ (reference sequence). Written as DNA, the CDR3 is TGTGCCAGCAGTCCCCCAGGGGGCGGACAGCCCCAGCATTTT. As protein: CASSPPGGGQPQHF. Using reference TRBV7-9 and TRBJ1-5 for the parts outside the CDR3, the full variable domain is DTGVSQNPRHKITKRGQNVTFRCDPISEHNRLYWYRQTLGQGPEFLTYFQNEAQLEKSRLLSDRFSAERPKGSFSTLEIQRTEQGDSAMYLCASSPPGGGQPQHFGDGTRLSIL.

This chain links TRBV7-9 with TRBJ2-7; D is possibly TRBD1 (6 bases). This CDR3 has 13 amino acids. The germline V gene has CDR1 SEHNR and CDR2 FQNEAQ (reference sequence). V was cut by 6 bases and J by 2 bases, with 11 bases left in between. CDR3 sequence (DNA): TGTGCCAGCAGACCCGGGACAACCTACGAGCAGTACTTC. Protein sequence: CASRPGTTYEQYF.

CDR3 nucleotide sequence: TGTGCCAGCAGCAGCGTCTTGGGTGAGCAGTACTTC. Its translation is CASSSVLGEQYF. The chain is built from TRBV7-9 and TRBJ2-7, with D unclear. Germline CDR1 reads SEHNR; CDR2 reads FQNEAQ (reference sequence). V gave up 5 bases and J gave up 7 bases, with 12 bases separating them. This CDR3 contains 12 residues.

The DNA for the CDR3 is TGTGCCAGCAGCAACCGGGTTGTTGGGGAGGGCCTTGATACGCAGTATTTT. Translated: CASSNRVVGEGLDTQYF. V and J are TRBV7-3 and TRBJ2-3; 7 bases fit TRBD2. Germline V gene data show CDR1 as SGHTA and CDR2 as FQGTGA. J gave up 6 bases and V 5 bases, and 17 bases lay outside the gene matches. The CDR3 contains 17 residues.

This clonotype came up many times. This sequence joins TRBV7-2 and TRBJ2-3; D call uncertain. CDR3 length equals 12 residues. Trimming took off 5 bases at V and 7 bases at J, with 10 bases between the two ends. Germline values: CDR1 SGHTA, CDR2 FQGNSA. The CDR3 DNA is TGTGCCAGCAGCCCAGAGAGGAATACGCAGTATTTT. It is translated as CASSPERNTQYF. Together with reference TRBV7-2 and TRBJ2-3, the CDR3 gives the full variable domain: GAGVSQSPSNKVTEKGKDVELRCDPISGHTALYWYRQSLGQGLEFLIYFQGNSAPDKSGLPSDRFSAERTGGSVSTLTIQRTQQEDSAVYLCASSPERNTQYFGPGTRLTVL.

The chain is built from TRBV30 and TRBJ1-5, with no clear D. V gave up 5 bases and J gave up 3 bases, with 17 bases separating them. Germline CDR1 reads GTSNPN; CDR2 reads SVGIG (reference sequence). This CDR3 is 15 amino acids long. The CDR3: CAWAGGTTTNQPQHF. CDR3 DNA: TGTGCCTGGGCCGGAGGTACAACTACCAATCAGCCCCAGCATTTT.

Only a few counts were recorded for this clonotype. V usage is TRBV9 and J usage is TRBJ2-7, with D uncertain. Germline V gene sequence: CDR1 SGDLS, CDR2 YYNGEE. V was trimmed by 4 bases and J by 4 bases, leaving 15 bases between them. This CDR3 is 14 amino acids long. The chain's CDR3 is CASSPIGQKYEQYF. The CDR3 coding sequence is TGTGCCAGCAGCCCCATTGGGCAGAAATACGAGCAGTACTTC.

This clonotype was picked up a small number of times. The gene calls are TRBV6-2 or TRBV6-3 and TRBJ2-1; 9 nucleotides agree with TRBD1. The V gene's germline CDR1 is MNHEY and CDR2 SVGEGT. Trimming took 2 bases from V and 7 from J; bases not matched to a gene: 21. The CDR3 runs 20 residues. CDR3 loop: CASSYRPPTGGETSQNEQFF. Written as DNA, the CDR3 is TGTGCCAGCAGTTACCGGCCTCCGACAGGGGGGGAAACCTCACAAAATGAGCAGTTCTTC.

In regard to this clonotype: One end of the junction does not line up with germline, which may come from a read error. This sequence joins TRBV5-1 and TRBJ2-3; D may be TRBD2 (6 bases). Per germline, CDR1 SGHRS and CDR2 YFSETQ. This CDR3 contains 19 residues. CDR3 DNA sequence: TGCGCCAGCAGCCCCCTGGGGGGATTAGGGAGAAGAGGCACAGATACACAGTATTTT. This encodes CASSPLGGLGRRGTDTQYF.

This sequence joins TRBV28 and TRBJ1-6; possibly TRBD1 for D (6 bases). CDR3 length equals 13 residues. V lost 6 bases and J 10 bases, leaving 13 bases between the germline ends. The germline gives CDR1 MDHEN, CDR2 SYDVKM. The CDR3 DNA is TGTGCCAGCAGCCAACAGGGCTGGTCACCCCTCCACTTT. It yields the protein CASSQQGWSPLHF.

The chain links TRBV29-1 to TRBJ2-5; 7 positions agree with TRBD2. Losses at the gene ends were 3 bases for V and 1 base for J; bases not matched to a gene: 8. Germline V gene sequence: CDR1 SQVTM, CDR2 ANQGSEA. This CDR3 region has 15 residues. The CDR3 DNA is TGCAGCGTTGAGGGGGGGATGGCGGGCCAAGAGACCCAGTACTTC. Translation: CSVEGGMAGQETQYF.

This chain uses TRBV7-8 with TRBJ2-3, with 10 bases identical to TRBD1. This CDR3 has 15 amino acids. J lost 4 bases, V lost 3 bases, and 4 bases had no gene match. Germline loops: CDR1 SGHVS, CDR2 FQNEAQ. The CDR3 coding sequence is TGTGCCAGCAGCTTTGACAGGGGGCGTTCAGATACGCAGTATTTT. It codes for CASSFDRGRSDTQYF.

This clonotype appeared many times. The J gene is TRBJ2-3, the V gene TRBV2; TRBD2 is a possible D gene (5 bases). V shed 5 bases and J shed 5 bases, with 14 bases lying between them. This CDR3 is built from 14 residues. Germline V gene data show CDR1 as SNHLY and CDR2 as FYNNEI. This CDR3 is CASSRQLSGDTQYF. The DNA for the CDR3 is TGTGCCAGCAGTCGTCAGTTGAGCGGAGATACGCAGTATTTT.

In its sample, this clonotype was seen a few times. This chain connects TRBV5-1 to TRBJ2-2, with a weak D call TRBD1 (5 bases). Germline V gene lookup returns CDR1 SGHRS and CDR2 YFSETQ. Trimming removed 4 bases from V and 6 bases from J, with 13 bases in between. The CDR3 has 14 residues. The CDR3, as DNA: TGCGCCAGCAGCCCGGACACCCCCCCCGGGGAGCTGTTTTTT. Its translation is CASSPDTPPGELFF.

The gene calls are TRBV7-2 and TRBJ2-7; D possibly corresponds to TRBD2 (7 bases). The germline gives CDR1 SGHTA, CDR2 FQGNSA. The CDR3 totals 15 residues. V was cut by 1 base and J by 2 bases, with 12 bases left in between. CDR3 nucleotides: TGTGCCAGCAGCTTAGAAGGGAGGGGGACCTACGAGCAGTACTTC. Amino acid sequence: CASSLEGRGTYEQYF.

Comments on this clonotype: The junction departs from the called germline gene at one end, perhaps through a read error. J is TRBJ2-3 and V is TRBV7-6; tentative D call: TRBD1 (6 bases). Germline-derived CDR1 and CDR2 are SGHVS and FNYEAQ. The CDR3 has 15 residues. Here the CDR3 DNA reads TGTGCCGGCAGCCCCCCTAGGGGGTCCACAGATACGCAGTATTTT. Its translation is CAGSPPRGSTDTQYF. Combining the CDR3 with reference TRBV7-6 and TRBJ2-3 gives the whole variable domain GAGVSQSPRYKVTKRGQDVALRCDPISGHVSLYWYRQALGQGPEFLTYFNYEAQQDKSGLPNDRFSAERPEGSISTLTIQRTEQRDSAMYRCAGSPPRGSTDTQYFGPGTRLTVL.

This clonotype was detected a few times. The chain has TRBV10-3 and TRBJ1-5, with D unresolved. From germline, CDR1 is ENHRY and CDR2 SYGVKD. The CDR3 consists of 14 residues. Trimming shortened V by 6 bases and J by 5 bases, and 14 bases separated the two germline ends. CDR3 nucleotides: TGTGCCATCAGCGCCCGGAGCGGCGATCAGCCCCAGCATTTT. Its protein is CAISARSGDQPQHF.

The chain employs TRBV4-1 and TRBJ2-1; tentative D call: TRBD2 (7 bases). This CDR3 contains 15 residues. CDR1 and CDR2 (germline): MGHRA, YSYEKL. Trimming pared 0 bases from V and 8 bases from J, leaving 14 bases between. In DNA, the CDR3 is TGCGCCAGCAGCCAAGAAGGGGGGAGGGGAGATGAGCAGTTCTTC. It is translated as CASSQEGGRGDEQFF.

The CDR3 bases are TGTGCCAGCAGTGGGAAGCGAGGGGCGAATTCACCCCTCCACTTT. As protein: CASSGKRGANSPLHF. The chain carries TRBV28 and TRBJ1-6; D may be TRBD1 (5 bases). The CDR3 runs 15 residues. Germline CDR1 MDHEN, CDR2 SYDVKM. The V and J ends lost 5 bases and 7 bases respectively, with 15 bases between them.

In its sample, this clonotype was seen many times. The V and J genes are TRBV20-1 and TRBJ2-1; a possible D gene is TRBD2 (5 bases). The CDR3 sequence is 21 residues long. Germline loops: CDR1 DFQATT, CDR2 SNEGSKA (reference sequence). The V gene lost 0 bases and the J gene lost 9 bases, with 36 bases spanning the gap. CDR3 DNA sequence: TGCAGTGCTAGAGATGTTGGGTTGGCAGCAACCGGGCCTTCCCCTCGGGGTGAGCAGTTCTTC. Translating it yields CSARDVGLAATGPSPRGEQFF.

The rearrangement uses TRBV12-3 or TRBV12-4 and TRBJ1-5; TRBD1 might be the D (5 bases). V lost 3 bases and J 2 bases, leaving 8 bases between the germline ends. The CDR3 loop spans 14 amino acids. CDR3 DNA: TGTGCCAGCAGTTTCAGGGTCGGCAATCAGCCCCAGCATTTT. This codes for CASSFRVGNQPQHF.

This clonotype was observed once. The chain employs TRBV12-3 or TRBV12-4 and TRBJ1-1, with no clear D. This CDR3 region has 13 residues. V was cut by 6 bases and J by 1 base, with 9 bases left in between. CDR3 loop: CASRLGRNTEAFF. Written as DNA, the CDR3 is TGTGCCAGCAGGCTTGGGAGGAACACTGAAGCTTTCTTT.

This chain uses TRBV27 with TRBJ2-5; the match to TRBD1 covers 9 bases. CDR1 is MNHEY and CDR2 is SMNVEV in the germline V gene (reference sequence). Trimming cost V 3 bases and J 5 bases; bases outside gene matches: 10. This CDR3 is 16 amino acids long. The CDR3, as DNA: TGTGCCAGCAGTTTTCAGGGGACAGGGCTTGAGGAGACCCAGTACTTC. Protein sequence: CASSFQGTGLEETQYF.

The rearrangement joins TRBV27 to TRBJ2-3; 9 bases are shared with TRBD2. Losses at the gene ends were 6 bases for V and 5 bases for J; bases not matched to a gene: 6. Per germline, CDR1 MNHEY and CDR2 SMNVEV (reference sequence). The CDR3 totals 14 residues. CDR3 sequence (DNA): TGTGCCAGCAGCGGGACTAGCTCCGGAGATACGCAGTATTTT. Translated, it gives CASSGTSSGDTQYF.